What follows is one T cell receptor (beta chain) and its context. Its cognate antigen is unknown. Sequencing used immunoSEQ multiplex PCR; TCRdb keeps in-frame clones, though not all of them. Among about 150,000 clones listed, 85% to 90% were seen once. The data were taken from a study of cytomegalovirus exposure and HLA in healthy donors. Study results and limitations: It was reportedly the case that the classifier diagnosed cytomegalovirus status with high specificity and sensitivity.

The CDR3 length is 15 residues. V was clipped by 5 bases and J by 3 bases; unmatched bases: 5. In germline, CDR1 is LNHDA, CDR2 SQIVND (reference sequence). The sequence was collected from a woman in her late teens or twenties in good health and CMV-seropositive. The chain links TRBV19 to TRBJ2-3, with 10 bases aligning to TRBD2. Sequencing used PBMCs. The CDR3 region has the DNA TGTGCCAGTAGTCTCTCTAGCGGGAGTACAGATACGCAGTATTTT. Protein: CASSLSSGSTDTQYF. Full variable domain (outside the CDR3, taken from reference TRBV19 and TRBJ2-3): DGGITQSPKYLFRKEGQNVTLSCEQNLNHDAMYWYRQDPGQGLRLIYYSQIVNDFQKGDIAEGYSVSREKKESFPLTVTSAQKNPTAFYLCASSLSSGSTDTQYFGPGTRLTVL.